This entry concerns a single TCR beta chain. Its antigen is unknown. The germline V and J ends were trimmed by 5 bases and 2 bases, with 16 bases remaining between them. Germline CDR1 reads SGHAT; CDR2 reads FQNNGV. CDR3 size: 15 residues. It was with a sample-barcoded 5' primer and a J-beta primer mix that a second PCR of about 6 to 12 cycles was run. TCRdb passed the 5' RACE reads through MiXCR, listing each CDR3 protein once. This sample has some 370,000 distinct CDR3 sequences; about 52% occur once, and the top ten carry approximately 51%. The authors isolated at least 7 million PBMCs per sample. The sample originates from a study of blood T cells in healthy people across ages. Notes on the study in general: Both naive CD4+ cell counts and diversity were greater in long-lived donors than in aged donors.

The chain carries TRBV11-2 and TRBJ2-7, with D possibly TRBD2 on 6 matching bases. Sequenced sample: blood. This clonotype originated in a man aged 55 to 69 in good health. CDR3 residues: CASSLAGRVPYEQYF. The CDR3 bases are TGTGCCAGCAGCCTCGCGGGGCGGGTCCCCTACGAGCAGTACTTC.